This T cell receptor beta chain was observed in a study of technical replicates of blood from several donors. Libraries were prepared by immunoSEQ multiplex PCR; TCRdb keeps only in-frame clonotypes and omits some of them. The sample yields tens of thousands of clones, 95% seen once. The V and J ends lost 8 bases and 7 bases, in that order; junction bases with no gene match: 5. The length of the CDR3 is 13 residues. Germline CDR1 SNHLY, CDR2 FYNNEI. The chain carries TRBV2 and TRBJ2-2, with 9 bases fitting TRBD1. The sequenced material came from T cells isolated from PBMCs. The origin of this receptor is a human donor in good health. DNA for the CDR3: TGTGCCAGCCGGACAGGGGAGGTCGGGGAGCTGTTTTTT. Residues: CASRTGEVGELFF.